These 17 T cell receptor beta chains were all obtained from the same sample, sequenced in a study of blood T cell repertoires in COVID-19. The protocol was immunoSEQ multiplex PCR, while the TCRdb copy is restricted to in-frame clones and leaves out a portion. Here the sample spans 200,000 to 250,000 clones, 88% being singletons. Material for sequencing was peripheral blood. The receptors originated from a man aged 18 to 29 with active or convalescent COVID-19.

This clone was seen more than once but under ten times. The chain combines TRBV28 with TRBJ2-7; 8 bases are a match to TRBD2. Germline loops: CDR1 MDHEN, CDR2 SYDVKM. The V gene end was trimmed by 1 base and the J gene end by 7 bases; junction bases not matched to a gene: 6. The CDR3 consists of 14 residues. The CDR3 DNA is TGTGCCAGCAGTTTATCAGCGGGAGTAGGGGAGCAGTACTTC. Protein sequence: CASSLSAGVGEQYF.

The table lists this clone with a count of one. This chain joins TRBV25-1 and TRBJ1-3; 7 bases map to TRBD1. Germline lookup yields CDR1 MGHDK and CDR2 SYGVNS. The CDR3 is made up of 17 amino acids. The trim removed 4 bases at V and 0 bases at J, leaving 9 bases unmatched. The CDR3 DNA sequence: TGTGCCAGCAGTGCCGGGACAGCGACTTCCTCTGGAAACACCATATATTTT. It codes for CASSAGTATSSGNTIYF. The entire variable domain, with the rest obtained from reference TRBV25-1 and TRBJ1-3, is as follows: EADIYQTPRYLVIGTGKKITLECSQTMGHDKMYWYQQDPGMELHLIHYSYGVNSTEKGDLSSESTVSRIRTEHFPLTLESARPSHTSQYLCASSAGTATSSGNTIYFGEGSWLTVV.

The rearrangement uses TRBV5-1 and TRBJ2-1; D not resolved. CDR3 length equals 13 residues. Germline CDR1 and CDR2: SGHRS and YFSETQ. V was pared by 1 base and J by 5 bases, with 7 bases between. The DNA of the CDR3 is TGCGCCAGCAGCTTGCCCCCGGACAATGAGCAGTTCTTC. Its translation: CASSLPPDNEQFF.

This clone was found a few times. The chain is built from TRBV7-3 and TRBJ2-2; 9 bases are shared with TRBD1. With V trimmed by 0 bases and J by 5 bases, 1 base remained unmatched. The CDR3 has 15 residues. Germline lookup yields CDR1 SGHTA and CDR2 FQGTGA. Here the CDR3 reads CASSLTGTGTGELFF. In DNA form, the CDR3 reads TGTGCCAGCAGCTTAACCGGGACAGGGACCGGGGAGCTGTTTTTT.

The chain carries TRBV30 and TRBJ1-5; TRBD1 aligns across 9 bases. Germline trimming cut 1 base from V and 7 bases from J; bases unmatched to any gene: 5. Germline V gives CDR1 GTSNPN, CDR2 SVGIG (reference sequence). The CDR3 spans 14 residues. In DNA form, the CDR3 reads TGTGCCTGGAGTGCCGGGACAGGGAGCCAGCCCCAGCATTTT. This gives the protein CAWSAGTGSQPQHF.

The chain recombines TRBV12-5 with TRBJ2-1; D is undetermined. CDR3 size: 15 residues. Germline V gene lookup returns CDR1 LGHNT and CDR2 FRNRAP. The V and J ends lost 7 bases and 0 bases respectively, with 13 bases between them. CDR3 residues: CASAKTENSYNEQFF. In nucleotides, the CDR3 is TGTGCTAGTGCCAAGACGGAGAACTCCTACAATGAGCAGTTCTTC. Using reference TRBV12-5 and TRBJ2-1 for the parts outside the CDR3, the full variable domain is DARVTQTPRHKVTEMGQEVTMRCQPILGHNTVFWYRQTMMQGLELLAYFRNRAPLDDSGMPKDRFSAEMPDATLATLKIQPSEPRDSAVYFCASAKTENSYNEQFFGPGTRLTVL.

This chain connects TRBV3-1 (or the pseudogene TRBV3-2) to TRBJ2-1; a possible D gene is TRBD2 (5 bases). The CDR3 is 12 residues long. V lost 2 bases, J lost 8 bases, and 7 bases lay in between. The germline V gene encodes CDR1 LGHDT and CDR2 YNNKEL (reference sequence). The CDR3 nucleotides read TGTGCCAGCAGCCAATTCGGGGATGAGCAGTTCTTC. Its translation is CASSQFGDEQFF.

The chain links TRBV30 to TRBJ2-3; no definite D call. Trimming took 3 bases from V and 7 from J, leaving 23 bases between them. Germline assignment: CDR1 GTSNPN and CDR2 SVGIG (reference sequence). The CDR3 contains 16 residues. CDR3 loop: CAWRRYVFGDPNTQYF. CDR3 sequence (DNA): TGTGCCTGGAGACGATATGTTTTTGGAGACCCTAATACGCAGTATTTT. The full variable domain, in which reference TRBV30 and TRBJ2-3 provide the parts outside the CDR3, is SQTIHQWPATLVQPVGSPLSLECTVEGTSNPNLYWYRQAAGRGLQLLFYSVGIGQISSEVPQNLSASRPQDRQFILSSKKLLLSDSGFYLCAWRRYVFGDPNTQYFGPGTRLTVL.

In this sample, this clone turned up once. The J gene is TRBJ1-5, the V gene TRBV7-2, with TRBD1 as a possible D gene (5 bases). The germline V gene encodes CDR1 SGHTA and CDR2 FQGNSA. The CDR3 totals 14 residues. Between the trimmed V and J ends, which lost 5 bases and 7 bases, there was a span of 15 bases. This CDR3 is CASSRPGVGQPQHF. The DNA of the CDR3 is TGTGCCAGCAGCCGTCCGGGGGTGGGGCAGCCCCAGCATTTT. The complete variable domain, with remaining parts taken from reference TRBV7-2 and TRBJ1-5, reads GAGVSQSPSNKVTEKGKDVELRCDPISGHTALYWYRQSLGQGLEFLIYFQGNSAPDKSGLPSDRFSAERTGGSVSTLTIQRTQQEDSAVYLCASSRPGVGQPQHFGDGTRLSIL.

This clone occurred once. The chain is built from TRBV19 and TRBJ1-5; D is possibly TRBD1 (6 bases). Trimming removed 5 bases at V and 6 bases at J, with 14 bases between. This CDR3 has 14 residues. CDR1 is LNHDA and CDR2 is SQIVND in the germline V gene (reference sequence). The CDR3 region is CASSLTGFGQPQHF. CDR3 in DNA: TGTGCCAGTAGTCTTACAGGGTTCGGTCAGCCCCAGCATTTT.

The chain employs TRBV11-2 and TRBJ2-7; TRBD2 might be the D (5 bases). The CDR3 is 15 amino acids. The ends were cut back, 1 base at V and 4 bases at J, with 14 bases in the middle. CDR1 and CDR2 (germline): SGHAT, FQNNGV. CDR3 loop: CASSLGLLGPYEQYF. The CDR3 nucleotides read TGTGCCAGCAGCTTAGGGCTACTAGGCCCATACGAGCAGTACTTC.

The genes are TRBV28 and TRBJ1-1; D remains unclear. This CDR3 comprises 12 residues. Germline V CDR1 and CDR2: MDHEN, SYDVKM. Deletions cut 6 bases from V and 9 bases from J, with 14 bases between. This CDR3 is CASRPLGLQAFF. CDR3 coding DNA: TGTGCCAGCAGGCCTCTCGGACTCCAAGCTTTCTTT.

This chain connects TRBV30 to TRBJ2-3; D is unresolved. The germline gives CDR1 GTSNPN, CDR2 SVGIG (reference sequence). This CDR3 contains 15 residues. V lost 2 bases, J lost 2 bases, and 14 bases lay in between. CDR3: CAWSPFRSTTDTQYF. Here the CDR3 DNA reads TGTGCCTGGAGTCCATTCCGGTCCACCACAGATACGCAGTATTTT.

The chain carries TRBV11-2 and TRBJ2-1; TRBD1 aligns across 9 bases. J was trimmed by 6 bases and V by 8 bases; bases with no gene match: 14. Germline values: CDR1 SGHAT, CDR2 FQNNGV. The CDR3 runs to 16 residues. The CDR3, as DNA: TGTGCCAGCGGAATCTCGCCGGGACAGGGAAGCAATGAGCAGTTCTTC. Protein product: CASGISPGQGSNEQFF. The full variable domain, its missing parts supplied by reference TRBV11-2 and TRBJ2-1, is EAGVAQSPRYKIIEKRQSVAFWCNPISGHATLYWYQQILGQGPKLLIQFQNNGVVDDSQLPKDRFSAERLKGVDSTLKIQPAKLEDSAVYLCASGISPGQGSNEQFFGPGTRLTVL.

J is TRBJ1-5 and V is TRBV5-5, with TRBD1 matching 8 bases. The length of the CDR3 is 18 residues. The trim removed 2 bases at V and 2 bases at J, leaving 12 bases unmatched. Germline V CDR1 and CDR2: SGHKS, YYEKEE (reference sequence). The CDR3 here is CASSFGPRRGQGNQPQHF. The CDR3 nucleotides read TGTGCCAGCAGCTTTGGCCCGCGAAGGGGACAGGGCAATCAGCCCCAGCATTTT.

This sequence joins TRBV27 and TRBJ2-3, with a weak D call TRBD2 (6 bases). The CDR3 sequence is 12 residues long. Germline CDR1 reads MNHEY; CDR2 reads SMNVEV (reference sequence). Trimming took off 5 bases at V and 7 bases at J, with 10 bases between the two ends. CDR3 amino acids: CASSPAGYTQYF. The CDR3 bases are TGTGCCAGCAGTCCGGCGGGATATACGCAGTATTTT.

This chain joins TRBV6-4 and TRBJ2-3; D perhaps matches TRBD1 (6 bases). The V end was cut by 5 bases, the J end by 5 bases, with 14 bases between. Germline CDR1 is MRHNA and CDR2 is SNTAGT. The CDR3 is 14 residues long. This CDR3 reads CASSSGTMGDTQYF. The CDR3 DNA reads TGTGCCAGCAGTTCCGGGACAATGGGAGATACGCAGTATTTT.